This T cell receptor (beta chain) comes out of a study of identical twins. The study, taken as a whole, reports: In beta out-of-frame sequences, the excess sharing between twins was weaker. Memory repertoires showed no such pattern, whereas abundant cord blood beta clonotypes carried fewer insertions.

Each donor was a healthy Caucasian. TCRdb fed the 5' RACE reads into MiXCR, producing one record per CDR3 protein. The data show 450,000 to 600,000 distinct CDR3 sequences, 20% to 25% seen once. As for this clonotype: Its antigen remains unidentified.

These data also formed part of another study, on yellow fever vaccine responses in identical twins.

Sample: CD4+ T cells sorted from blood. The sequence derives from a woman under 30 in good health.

The CDR3 DNA reads as TGTGCCAGCAGCATAAACAGGGGTCTCACAGATACGCAGTATTTT. Translating gives CASSINRGLTDTQYF. The J gene is TRBJ2-3, the V gene TRBV2; 7 bases line up with TRBD1. V lost 6 bases, J lost 2 bases, and 8 bases stayed unmatched. The CDR3 loop spans 15 amino acids. The germline V gene encodes CDR1 SNHLY and CDR2 FYNNEI.